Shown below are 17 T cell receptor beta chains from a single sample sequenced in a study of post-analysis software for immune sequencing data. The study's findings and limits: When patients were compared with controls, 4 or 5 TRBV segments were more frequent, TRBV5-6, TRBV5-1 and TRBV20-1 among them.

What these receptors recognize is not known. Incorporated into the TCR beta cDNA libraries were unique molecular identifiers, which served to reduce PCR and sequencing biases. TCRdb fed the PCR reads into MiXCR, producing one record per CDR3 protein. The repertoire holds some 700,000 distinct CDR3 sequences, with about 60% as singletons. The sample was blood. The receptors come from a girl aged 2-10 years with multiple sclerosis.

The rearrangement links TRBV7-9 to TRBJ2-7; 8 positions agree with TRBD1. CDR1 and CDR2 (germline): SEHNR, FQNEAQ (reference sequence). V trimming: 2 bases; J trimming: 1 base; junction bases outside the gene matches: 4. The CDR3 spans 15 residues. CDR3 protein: CASSLWQGASYEQYF. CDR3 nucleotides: TGTGCCAGCAGCTTATGGCAGGGGGCTTCCTACGAGCAGTACTTC.

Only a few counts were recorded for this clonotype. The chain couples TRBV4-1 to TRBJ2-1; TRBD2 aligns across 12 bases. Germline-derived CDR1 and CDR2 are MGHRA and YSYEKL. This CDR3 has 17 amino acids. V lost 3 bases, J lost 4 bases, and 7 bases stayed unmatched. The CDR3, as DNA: TGCGCCAGCAGCCATATAACTGGGACTAGCGGGTACAATGAGCAGTTCTTC. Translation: CASSHITGTSGYNEQFF.

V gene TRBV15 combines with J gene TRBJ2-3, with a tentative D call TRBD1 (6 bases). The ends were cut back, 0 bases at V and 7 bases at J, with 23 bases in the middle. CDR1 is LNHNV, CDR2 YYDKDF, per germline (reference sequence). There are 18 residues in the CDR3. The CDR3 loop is CATSRDLKTGYIVHTQYF. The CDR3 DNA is TGTGCCACCAGCAGAGATCTTAAGACAGGCTATATCGTTCATACGCAGTATTTT.

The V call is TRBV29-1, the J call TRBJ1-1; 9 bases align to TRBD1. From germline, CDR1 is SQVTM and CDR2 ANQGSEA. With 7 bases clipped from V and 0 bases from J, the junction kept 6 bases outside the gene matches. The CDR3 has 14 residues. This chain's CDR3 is CSAHRGLLNTEAFF. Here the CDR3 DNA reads TGCAGCGCTCACAGGGGGCTCTTGAACACTGAAGCTTTCTTT.

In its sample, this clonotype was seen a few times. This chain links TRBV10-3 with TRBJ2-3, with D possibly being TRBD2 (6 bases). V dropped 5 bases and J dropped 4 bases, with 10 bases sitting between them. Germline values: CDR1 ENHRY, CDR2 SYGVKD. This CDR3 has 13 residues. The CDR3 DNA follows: TGTGCCATCAGTTGGCGGGACGCAGATACGCAGTATTTT. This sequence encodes CAISWRDADTQYF.

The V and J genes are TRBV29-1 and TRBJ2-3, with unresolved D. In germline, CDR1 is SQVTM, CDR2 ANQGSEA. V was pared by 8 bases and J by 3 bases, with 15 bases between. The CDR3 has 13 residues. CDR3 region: CSSRVSVTDTQYF. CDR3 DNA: TGCAGCTCTCGGGTATCAGTGACAGATACGCAGTATTTT.

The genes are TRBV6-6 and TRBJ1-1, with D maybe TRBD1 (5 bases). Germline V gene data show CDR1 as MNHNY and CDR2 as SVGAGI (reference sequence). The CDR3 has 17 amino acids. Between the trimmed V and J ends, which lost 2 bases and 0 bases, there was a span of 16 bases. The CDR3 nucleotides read TGTGCCAGCAGTTACCCCTGGGAGGACACCTTGAACACTGAAGCTTTCTTT. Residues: CASSYPWEDTLNTEAFF.

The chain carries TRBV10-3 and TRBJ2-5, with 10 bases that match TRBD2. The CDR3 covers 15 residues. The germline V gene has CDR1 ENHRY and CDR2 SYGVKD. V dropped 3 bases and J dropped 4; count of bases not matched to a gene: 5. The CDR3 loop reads CAISESGRELETQYF. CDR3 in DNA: TGTGCCATCAGTGAAAGCGGGAGGGAACTAGAGACCCAGTACTTC.

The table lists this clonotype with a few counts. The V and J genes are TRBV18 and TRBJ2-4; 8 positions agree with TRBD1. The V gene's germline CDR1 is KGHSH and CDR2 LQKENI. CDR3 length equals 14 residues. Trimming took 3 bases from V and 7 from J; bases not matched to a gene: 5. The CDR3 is CASSPGQGMNIQYF. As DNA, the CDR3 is TGTGCCAGCTCACCCGGACAGGGCATGAACATTCAGTACTTC.

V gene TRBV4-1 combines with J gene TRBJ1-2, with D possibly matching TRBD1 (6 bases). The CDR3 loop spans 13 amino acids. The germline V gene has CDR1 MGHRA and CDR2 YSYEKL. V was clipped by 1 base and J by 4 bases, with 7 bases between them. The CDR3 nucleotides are TGCGCCAGCAGCCAAGGCAGGGGCTATGGCTACACCTTC. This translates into CASSQGRGYGYTF.

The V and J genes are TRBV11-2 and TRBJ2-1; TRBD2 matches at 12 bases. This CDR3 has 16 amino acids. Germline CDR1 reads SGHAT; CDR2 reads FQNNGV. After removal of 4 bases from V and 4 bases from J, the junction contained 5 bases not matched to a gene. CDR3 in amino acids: CASSSGLAGRYNEQFF. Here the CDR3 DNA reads TGTGCCAGCAGCTCCGGACTAGCGGGGAGGTACAATGAGCAGTTCTTC.

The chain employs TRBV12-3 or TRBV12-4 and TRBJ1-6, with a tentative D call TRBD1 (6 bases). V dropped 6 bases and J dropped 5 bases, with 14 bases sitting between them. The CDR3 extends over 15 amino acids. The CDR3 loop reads CASRRRDTHNSPLHF. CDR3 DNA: TGTGCCAGCAGACGCCGGGACACACATAATTCACCCCTCCACTTT.

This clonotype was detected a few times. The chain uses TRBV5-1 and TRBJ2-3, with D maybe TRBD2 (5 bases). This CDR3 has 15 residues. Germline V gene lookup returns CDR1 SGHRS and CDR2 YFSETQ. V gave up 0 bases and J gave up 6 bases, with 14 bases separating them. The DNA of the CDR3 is TGCGCCAGCAGCTTGGCTACGGGAATTGTGGATACGCAGTATTTT. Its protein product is CASSLATGIVDTQYF.

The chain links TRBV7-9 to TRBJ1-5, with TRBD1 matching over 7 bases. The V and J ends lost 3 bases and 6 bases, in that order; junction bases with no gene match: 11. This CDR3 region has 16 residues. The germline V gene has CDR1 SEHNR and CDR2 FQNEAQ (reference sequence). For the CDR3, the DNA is TGTGCCAGCAGCTTCGCAGGACAGGAAGCGAGTCAGCCCCAGCATTTT. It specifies CASSFAGQEASQPQHF.

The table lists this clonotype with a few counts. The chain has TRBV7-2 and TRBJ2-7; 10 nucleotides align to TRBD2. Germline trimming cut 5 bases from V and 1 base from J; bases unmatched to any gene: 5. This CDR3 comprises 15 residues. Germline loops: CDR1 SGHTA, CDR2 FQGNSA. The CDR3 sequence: CASSQAGGGSYEQYF. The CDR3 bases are TGTGCCAGCAGCCAAGCGGGGGGGGGTTCCTACGAGCAGTACTTC.

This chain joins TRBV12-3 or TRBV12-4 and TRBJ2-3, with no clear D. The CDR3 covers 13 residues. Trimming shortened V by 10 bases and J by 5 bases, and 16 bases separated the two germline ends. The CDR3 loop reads CATLGRGKDTQYF. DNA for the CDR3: TGTGCCACCTTAGGGCGAGGAAAAGATACGCAGTATTTT.

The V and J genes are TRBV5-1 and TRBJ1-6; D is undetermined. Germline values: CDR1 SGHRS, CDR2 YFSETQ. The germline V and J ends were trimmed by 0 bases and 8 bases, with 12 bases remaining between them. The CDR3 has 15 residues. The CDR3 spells CASSLDGRPDSPLHF. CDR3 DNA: TGCGCCAGCAGCTTGGACGGACGGCCCGATTCACCCCTCCACTTT.